These 18 T cell receptor beta chains were sequenced from one sample in a study of T-cell reconstitution after alpha-beta-depleted transplantation in children. Unique molecular identifiers were used in preparing the TCRbeta library. TCRdb re-derived calls from the PCR reads in MiXCR, one entry per CDR3 protein. The table lists 120,000 to 150,000 distinct CDR3 sequences, 8.8% of them singletons. The specimen comprised PBMCs, mostly from graft donor cells, sampled 180 days after TCRalphabeta/CD19-depleted stem cell transplant. These receptors were obtained from a female patient between 2 and 15 years old who had a stem cell transplant for congenital amegakaryocytic thrombocytopenia, so the T cells may come from the graft donor.

This clonotype was recorded many times. The V gene is TRBV20-1, the J gene TRBJ1-1; perhaps TRBD1 as D (6 bases). V shed 0 bases and J shed 1 base, with 6 bases lying between them. This CDR3 has 13 amino acids. CDR1 is DFQATT and CDR2 is SNEGSKA in the germline V gene (reference sequence). The CDR3 loop reads CSAREGANTEAFF. In nucleotides, the CDR3 is TGCAGTGCTAGAGAGGGGGCGAACACTGAAGCTTTCTTT.

This clonotype has a count of ten or more. This chain links TRBV5-1 with TRBJ1-5; D is undetermined. V lost 1 base and J lost 4, with 6 bases in between. The CDR3 consists of 13 residues. Germline V lookup: CDR1 SGHRS, CDR2 YFSETQ. The CDR3 region is CASSLRGNQPQHF. As DNA, the CDR3 is TGCGCCAGCAGCTTGCGGGGAAATCAGCCCCAGCATTTT.

The V call is TRBV19, the J call TRBJ1-1, with 8 bases that match TRBD1. Germline V gene sequence: CDR1 LNHDA, CDR2 SQIVND (reference sequence). The CDR3 has 14 amino acids. The J segment lost 4 bases and the V segment lost 3 bases, leaving 4 bases of the junction unmatched. The CDR3 is CASSIRQGATEAFF. The CDR3 DNA reads as TGTGCCAGTAGTATCCGCCAGGGGGCCACTGAAGCTTTCTTT.

This clonotype occurred a few times. This chain links TRBV5-1 with TRBJ2-1; 7 bases map to TRBD2. CDR3 length: 14 residues. Germline loops: CDR1 SGHRS, CDR2 YFSETQ. The V and J ends lost 4 bases and 8 bases, in that order; junction bases with no gene match: 9. The CDR3 DNA reads TGCGCCAGCAGCGTAAGCGGGATCTGGGATGAGCAGTTCTTC. Translated, it gives CASSVSGIWDEQFF.

In its sample, this clonotype was seen many times. The chain uses TRBV25-1 and TRBJ2-1; 9 positions agree with TRBD1. Germline CDR1 reads MGHDK; CDR2 reads SYGVNS. The CDR3 has 14 residues. V lost 2 bases to trimming and J lost 8 bases; unmatched junction nucleotides: 4. Here the CDR3 DNA reads TGTGCCAGCAGTGAACCGGACAGGGGCCATGAGCAGTTCTTC. Protein product: CASSEPDRGHEQFF.

There are many counts of this clonotype. The V and J genes are TRBV5-1 and TRBJ2-1, with 7 bases matching TRBD1. Trimming at V came to 1 base and at J to 7 bases, leaving 11 bases not matched to a gene. This CDR3 spans 16 amino acids. Germline CDR1 reads SGHRS; CDR2 reads YFSETQ. CDR3: CASSLSKSAGGNEQFF. In DNA, the CDR3 is TGCGCCAGCAGCTTGTCAAAAAGCGCAGGGGGTAATGAGCAGTTCTTC.

This clonotype was found many times. The chain employs TRBV6-2 or TRBV6-3 and TRBJ2-3; 10 nucleotides align to TRBD2. The CDR3 is 20 residues long. Per germline, CDR1 MNHEY and CDR2 SVGEGT. V gave up 5 bases and J gave up 6 bases; unmatched junction bases: 23. As DNA, the CDR3 is TGTGCCAGCAGTCCCATAATCCCCCAATTGAAGCGGGGGGGCCATGATACGCAGTATTTT. It encodes CASSPIIPQLKRGGHDTQYF.

This clonotype came up many times. The CDR3 bases are TGTGCCAGCAGTCCAACGCTAGAAAACGGGAGACGTACAGATACGCAGTATTTT. It translates to CASSPTLENGRRTDTQYF. The V and J genes are TRBV28 and TRBJ2-3, with D tentatively TRBD2 (6 bases). Germline CDR1 is MDHEN and CDR2 is SYDVKM. Trimming took 5 bases from V and 3 from J, leaving 24 bases between them. The CDR3 consists of 18 residues.

The table lists this clonotype with many counts. The chain has TRBV20-1 and TRBJ1-1, with a weak D call TRBD1 (6 bases). CDR3 length: 15 residues. CDR1 is DFQATT, CDR2 SNEGSKA, per germline (reference sequence). The V end lost 6 bases, the J end lost 0 bases, and 17 bases lay between the germline ends. The CDR3 region is CSAPLTGIMNTEAFF. The CDR3 coding sequence is TGCAGTGCCCCTTTAACAGGGATCATGAACACTGAAGCTTTCTTT.

This clonotype was detected many times. The genes are TRBV12-3 or TRBV12-4 and TRBJ2-1, with 7 bases identical to TRBD2. The CDR3 has 14 residues. Losses at the gene ends were 2 bases for V and 7 bases for J; bases not matched to a gene: 5. CDR3 nucleotides: TGTGCCAGCAGTTTAAGGCGGGGGATGAATGAGCAGTTCTTC. Amino acids: CASSLRRGMNEQFF.

At least ten counts were recorded for this clonotype. The chain combines TRBV20-1 with TRBJ2-1; no reliable D call. The V and J ends lost 6 bases and 10 bases respectively, with 7 bases between them. This CDR3 has 9 residues. Per germline, CDR1 DFQATT and CDR2 SNEGSKA (reference sequence). The CDR3 bases are TGCAGTGCCAGCCGGGAGCAGTTCTTC. This translates into CSASREQFF.

This clonotype was recorded many times. The rearrangement joins TRBV20-1 to TRBJ2-3; tentative D call: TRBD2 (6 bases). The CDR3 contains 14 residues. Trimming pared 6 bases from V and 4 bases from J, leaving 17 bases between. The V gene's germline CDR1 is DFQATT and CDR2 SNEGSKA (reference sequence). The CDR3 bases are TGCAGTGCCCCGGGAGCAGGGCTCCCAGATACGCAGTATTTT. Translating gives CSAPGAGLPDTQYF.

The V and J genes are TRBV20-1 and TRBJ2-1; 11 bases are shared with TRBD2. V lost 6 bases, J lost 0 bases, and 4 bases stayed unmatched. The CDR3 is 15 residues long. CDR1 and CDR2 from the germline V gene are DFQATT and SNEGSKA (reference sequence). This CDR3 is CSALTSGTSYNEQFF. The CDR3 region has the DNA TGCAGTGCCCTGACTAGCGGGACCTCCTACAATGAGCAGTTCTTC.

Only a few counts were recorded for this clonotype. This chain uses TRBV11-3 with TRBJ2-1; no reliable D call. Germline CDR1 SGHNT, CDR2 YENEEA. Deletions cut 5 bases from V and 9 bases from J, with 17 bases between. There are 14 residues in the CDR3. CDR3 nucleotide sequence: TGTGCCAGCAGCCCACGTCCCCATTTGGGTGAGCAGTTCTTC. Translation: CASSPRPHLGEQFF.

This chain joins TRBV7-2 and TRBJ2-7; TRBD1 matches 7 bases. V lost 4 bases and J lost 7; bases outside the gene matches: 10. Germline V gene lookup returns CDR1 SGHTA and CDR2 FQGNSA. This CDR3 spans 14 amino acids. DNA for the CDR3: TGTGCCAGCAGCTGGCGAGGGACAGCCCGGGAGCAGTACTTC. Protein product: CASSWRGTAREQYF.

This clonotype was found many times. V is TRBV2 and J is TRBJ2-5, with D unclear. CDR3 length equals 12 residues. V lost 1 base, J lost 3 bases, and 3 bases lay in between. Germline V gene data show CDR1 as SNHLY and CDR2 as FYNNEI. The CDR3: CASSEVEETQYF. For the CDR3, the DNA is TGTGCCAGCAGTGAAGTCGAAGAGACCCAGTACTTC.

This clonotype was seen at least ten times. The V call is TRBV4-1, the J call TRBJ2-1, with TRBD2 identical over 13 bases. CDR1 and CDR2 (germline): MGHRA, YSYEKL. CDR3 length: 18 amino acids. The ends lost 5 bases at V and 6 bases at J; junction bases unmatched: 13. The CDR3 DNA reads TGCGCCAGCAGCGCCCGGACTAGCGGGAGAGGTTCGGTCAATGAGCAGTTCTTC. Encoded protein: CASSARTSGRGSVNEQFF.

This clonotype was seen many times. This chain uses TRBV19 with TRBJ2-3, with TRBD2 identical over 11 bases. CDR3 length equals 13 residues. V lost 10 bases, J lost 5 bases, and 5 bases stayed unmatched. Germline V gene sequence: CDR1 LNHDA, CDR2 SQIVND (reference sequence). Here the CDR3 reads CATRLAGRDTQYF. The CDR3 region has the DNA TGTGCCACTCGACTAGCGGGGCGAGATACGCAGTATTTT. The variable domain in full, with the rest retrieved from reference TRBV19 and TRBJ2-3, is DGGITQSPKYLFRKEGQNVTLSCEQNLNHDAMYWYRQDPGQGLRLIYYSQIVNDFQKGDIAEGYSVSREKKESFPLTVTSAQKNPTAFYLCATRLAGRDTQYFGPGTRLTVL.